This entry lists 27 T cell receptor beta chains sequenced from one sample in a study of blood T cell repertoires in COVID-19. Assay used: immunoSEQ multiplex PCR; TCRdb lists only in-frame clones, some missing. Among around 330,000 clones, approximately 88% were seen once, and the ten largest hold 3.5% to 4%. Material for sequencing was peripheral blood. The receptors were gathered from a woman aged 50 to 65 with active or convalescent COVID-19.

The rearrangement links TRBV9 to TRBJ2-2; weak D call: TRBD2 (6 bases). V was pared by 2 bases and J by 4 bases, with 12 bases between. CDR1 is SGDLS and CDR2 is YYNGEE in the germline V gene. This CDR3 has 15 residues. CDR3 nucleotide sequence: TGTGCCAGCAGCGTTCAAGGGGACTTCACCGGGGAGCTGTTTTTT. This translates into CASSVQGDFTGELFF. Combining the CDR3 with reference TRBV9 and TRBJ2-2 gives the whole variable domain DSGVTQTPKHLITATGQRVTLRCSPRSGDLSVYWYQQSLDQGLQFLIQYYNGEERAKGNILERFSAQQFPDLHSELNLSSLELGDSALYFCASSVQGDFTGELFFGEGSRLTVL.

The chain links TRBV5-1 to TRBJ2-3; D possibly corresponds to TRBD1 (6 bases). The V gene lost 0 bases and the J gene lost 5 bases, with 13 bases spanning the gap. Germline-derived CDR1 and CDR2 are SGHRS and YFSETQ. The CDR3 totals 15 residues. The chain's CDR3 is CASSLGVTGGDTQYF. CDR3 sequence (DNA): TGCGCCAGCAGCTTGGGGGTGACAGGAGGAGATACGCAGTATTTT.

The DNA for the CDR3 is TGTGCCAGCAGCTTAGGGGGTAGCGGGACCTACGAGCAGTACTTC. Its protein product is CASSLGGSGTYEQYF. V gene TRBV7-3 combines with J gene TRBJ2-7; 8 positions match TRBD2. This CDR3 spans 15 amino acids. The V gene's germline CDR1 is SGHTA and CDR2 FQGTGA. Losses at the gene ends were 2 bases for V and 2 bases for J; bases not matched to a gene: 5.

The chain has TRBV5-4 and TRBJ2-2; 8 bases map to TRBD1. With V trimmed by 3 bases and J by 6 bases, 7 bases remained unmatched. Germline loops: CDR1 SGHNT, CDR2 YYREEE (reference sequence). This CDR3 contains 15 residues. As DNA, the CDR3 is TGTGCCAGCAGCTGGACAGGGAGAACCGCCGGGGAGCTGTTTTTT. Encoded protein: CASSWTGRTAGELFF.

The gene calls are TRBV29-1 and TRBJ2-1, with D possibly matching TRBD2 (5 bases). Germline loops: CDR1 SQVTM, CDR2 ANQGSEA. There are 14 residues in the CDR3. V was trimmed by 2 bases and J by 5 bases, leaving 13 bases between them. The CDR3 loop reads CSVENPLGDNEQFF. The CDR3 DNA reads TGCAGCGTTGAAAACCCACTAGGCGACAATGAGCAGTTCTTC.

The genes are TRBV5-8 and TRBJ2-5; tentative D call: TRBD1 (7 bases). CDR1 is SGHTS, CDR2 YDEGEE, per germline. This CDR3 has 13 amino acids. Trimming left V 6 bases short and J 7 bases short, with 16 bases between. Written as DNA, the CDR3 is TGTGCCAGCATCCGCGGAGGGGGCGGGACCCAGTACTTC. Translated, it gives CASIRGGGGTQYF.

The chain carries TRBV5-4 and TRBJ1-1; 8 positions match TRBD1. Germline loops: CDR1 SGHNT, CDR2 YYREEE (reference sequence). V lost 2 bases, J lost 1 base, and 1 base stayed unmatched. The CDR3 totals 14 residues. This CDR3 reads CASSFDRGNTEAFF. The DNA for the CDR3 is TGTGCCAGCAGCTTTGACAGGGGGAACACTGAAGCTTTCTTT.

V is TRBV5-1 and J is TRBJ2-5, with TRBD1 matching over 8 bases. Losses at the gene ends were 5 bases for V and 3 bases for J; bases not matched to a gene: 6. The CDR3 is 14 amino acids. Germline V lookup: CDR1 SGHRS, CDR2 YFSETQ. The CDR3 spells CASSRDRGEETQYF. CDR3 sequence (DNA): TGCGCCAGCAGTCGCGACAGGGGTGAAGAGACCCAGTACTTC.

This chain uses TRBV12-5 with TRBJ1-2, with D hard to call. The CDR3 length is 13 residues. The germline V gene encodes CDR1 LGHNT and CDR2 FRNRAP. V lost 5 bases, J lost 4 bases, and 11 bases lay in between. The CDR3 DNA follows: TGTGCTAGTGGTCGAGACGGAGCCTATGGCTACACCTTC. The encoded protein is CASGRDGAYGYTF.

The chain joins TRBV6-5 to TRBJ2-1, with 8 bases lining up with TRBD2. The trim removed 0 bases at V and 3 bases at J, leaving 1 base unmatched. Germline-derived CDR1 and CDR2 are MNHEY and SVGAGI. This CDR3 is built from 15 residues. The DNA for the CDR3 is TGTGCCAGCAGTTACTCAAGCGGGGGCTACAATGAGCAGTTCTTC. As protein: CASSYSSGGYNEQFF.

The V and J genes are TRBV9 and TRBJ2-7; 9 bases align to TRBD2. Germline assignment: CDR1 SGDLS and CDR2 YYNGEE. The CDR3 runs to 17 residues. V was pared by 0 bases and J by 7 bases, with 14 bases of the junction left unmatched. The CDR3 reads CASSVGGAGGLTGEQYF. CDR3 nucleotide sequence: TGTGCCAGCAGCGTAGGTGGAGCGGGAGGTTTGACGGGTGAGCAGTACTTC.

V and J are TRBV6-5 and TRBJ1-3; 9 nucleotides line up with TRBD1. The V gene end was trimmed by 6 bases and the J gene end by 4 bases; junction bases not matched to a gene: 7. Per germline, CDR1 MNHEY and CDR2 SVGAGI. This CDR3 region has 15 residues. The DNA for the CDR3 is TGTGCCAGCAGAACCGGGACAGGGCTAGGAAACACCATATATTTT. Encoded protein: CASRTGTGLGNTIYF.

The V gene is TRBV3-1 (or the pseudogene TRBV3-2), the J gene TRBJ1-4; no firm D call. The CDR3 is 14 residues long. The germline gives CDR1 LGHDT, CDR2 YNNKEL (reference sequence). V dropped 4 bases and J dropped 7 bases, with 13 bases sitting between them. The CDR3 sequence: CASSLNLGGEKLFF. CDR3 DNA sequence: TGTGCCAGCAGCCTTAACCTCGGTGGTGAAAAACTGTTTTTT.

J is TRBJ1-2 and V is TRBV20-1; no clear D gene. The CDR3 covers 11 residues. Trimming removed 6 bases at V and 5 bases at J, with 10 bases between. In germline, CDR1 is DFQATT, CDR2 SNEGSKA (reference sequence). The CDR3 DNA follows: TGCAGTGCCACAGATGCGTATGGCTACACCTTC. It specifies CSATDAYGYTF.

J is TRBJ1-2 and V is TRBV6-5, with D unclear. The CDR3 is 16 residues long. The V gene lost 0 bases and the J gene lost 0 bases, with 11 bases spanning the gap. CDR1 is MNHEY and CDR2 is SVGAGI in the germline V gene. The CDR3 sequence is CASSYSSRSPNYGYTF. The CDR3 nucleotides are TGTGCCAGCAGTTACTCGAGCAGGTCACCTAACTATGGCTACACCTTC.

Here the CDR3 DNA reads TGTGCCAGCAGCTCCAGCTGGGAGCGGGAAGGCTCCGAGCAGTACTTC. This gives the protein CASSSSWEREGSEQYF. This rearrangement joins TRBV28 to TRBJ2-7; 7 bases agree with TRBD2. V gave up 6 bases and J gave up 6 bases; unmatched junction bases: 17. From germline, CDR1 is MDHEN and CDR2 SYDVKM. The CDR3 has 16 residues.

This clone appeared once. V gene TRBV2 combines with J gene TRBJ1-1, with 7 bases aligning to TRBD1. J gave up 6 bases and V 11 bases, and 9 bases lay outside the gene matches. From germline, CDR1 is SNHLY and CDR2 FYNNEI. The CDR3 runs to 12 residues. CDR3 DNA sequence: TGTGCCGGGGACAAGGGGGCGTCTGAAGCTTTCTTT. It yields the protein CAGDKGASEAFF.

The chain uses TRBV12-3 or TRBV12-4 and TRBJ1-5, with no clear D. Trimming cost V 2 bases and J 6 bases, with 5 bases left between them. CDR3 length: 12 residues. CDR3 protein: CASSLRGQPQHF. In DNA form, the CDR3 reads TGTGCCAGCAGTTTAAGAGGTCAGCCCCAGCATTTT.

CDR3 region: CASSQSGRGMNEQFF. The CDR3, as DNA: TGTGCCAGCAGCCAGAGCGGGAGGGGAATGAATGAGCAGTTCTTC. The chain links TRBV11-1 to TRBJ2-1; 10 bases match TRBD2. The germline V gene has CDR1 SGHAT and CDR2 FQDESV (reference sequence). Losses at the gene ends were 5 bases for V and 7 bases for J; bases not matched to a gene: 8. The CDR3 spans 15 residues.

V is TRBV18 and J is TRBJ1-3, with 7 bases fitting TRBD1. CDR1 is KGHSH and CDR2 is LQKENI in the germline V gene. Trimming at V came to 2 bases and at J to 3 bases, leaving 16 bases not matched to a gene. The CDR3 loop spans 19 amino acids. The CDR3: CASSPVSSTGTLGGNTIYF. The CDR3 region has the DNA TGTGCCAGCTCACCAGTATCCTCGACAGGGACTCTCGGTGGAAACACCATATATTTT.

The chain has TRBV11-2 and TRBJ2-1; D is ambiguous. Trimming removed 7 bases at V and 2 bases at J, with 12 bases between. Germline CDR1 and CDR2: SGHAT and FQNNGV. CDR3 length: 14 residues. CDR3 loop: CASTLTTTYNEQFF. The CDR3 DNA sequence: TGTGCCAGCACCCTGACCACTACCTACAATGAGCAGTTCTTC.

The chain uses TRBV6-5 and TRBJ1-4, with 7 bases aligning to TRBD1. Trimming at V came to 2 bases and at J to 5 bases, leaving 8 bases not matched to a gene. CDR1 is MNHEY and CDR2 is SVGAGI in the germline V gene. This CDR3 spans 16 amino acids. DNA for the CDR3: TGTGCCAGCAGTTACGACCCGGGACAGCTCAATGAAAAACTGTTTTTT. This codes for CASSYDPGQLNEKLFF.

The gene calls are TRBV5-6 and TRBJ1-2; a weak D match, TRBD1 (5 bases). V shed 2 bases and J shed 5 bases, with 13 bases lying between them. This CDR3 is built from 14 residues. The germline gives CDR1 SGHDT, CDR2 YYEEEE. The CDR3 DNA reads TGTGCCAGCAGCTTAATCGCAGACAGATATGGCTACACCTTC. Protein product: CASSLIADRYGYTF.

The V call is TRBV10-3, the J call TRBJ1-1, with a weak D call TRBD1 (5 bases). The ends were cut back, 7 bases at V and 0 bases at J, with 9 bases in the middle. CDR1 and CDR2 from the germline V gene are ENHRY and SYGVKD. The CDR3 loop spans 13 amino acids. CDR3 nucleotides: TGTGCCATCATGAGACAGATGAACACTGAAGCTTTCTTT. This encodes CAIMRQMNTEAFF.

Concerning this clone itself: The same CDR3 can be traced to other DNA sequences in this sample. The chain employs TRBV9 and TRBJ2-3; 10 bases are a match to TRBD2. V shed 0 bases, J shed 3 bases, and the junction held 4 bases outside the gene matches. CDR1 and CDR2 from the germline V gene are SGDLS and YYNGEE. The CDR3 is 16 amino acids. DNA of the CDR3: TGTGCCAGCAGCGTAGCGATAGCGGGGGGTACAGATACGCAGTATTTT. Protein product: CASSVAIAGGTDTQYF.

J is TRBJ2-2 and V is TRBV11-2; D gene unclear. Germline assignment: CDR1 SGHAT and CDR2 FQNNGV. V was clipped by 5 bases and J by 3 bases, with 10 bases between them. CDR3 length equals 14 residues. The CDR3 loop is CASSPGFDTGELFF. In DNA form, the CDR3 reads TGTGCCAGCAGCCCCGGGTTCGACACCGGGGAGCTGTTTTTT.

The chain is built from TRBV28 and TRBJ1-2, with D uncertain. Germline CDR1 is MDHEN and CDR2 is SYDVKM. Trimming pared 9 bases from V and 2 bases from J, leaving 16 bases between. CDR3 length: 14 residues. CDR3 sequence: CASLNGRLNYGYTF. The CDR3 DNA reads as TGTGCCAGTCTCAACGGGAGGCTGAACTATGGCTACACCTTC.